This TCR beta chain comes out of a study of preoperative IRX-2 immunotherapy in early breast cancer. TCRdb keeps only in-frame clones here, not all; method: immunoSEQ multiplex PCR. In the table there are around 88,000 clones, more than 80% of which are singletons. With 5 bases removed from V and 0 bases from J, the gap between germline ends came to 8 bases. The CDR3 spans 14 residues. Germline V gene lookup returns CDR1 SGHRS and CDR2 YFSETQ. Indicated treatment: preoperative locoregional IRX-2 cytokine immunotherapy. This TCR was recovered from a human donor with breast cancer. J is TRBJ1-4 and V is TRBV5-1; possibly TRBD1 for D (6 bases). Here the sequenced sample was tumor tissue, taken after IRX-2 immunotherapy. CDR3 nucleotide sequence: TGCGCCAGCAGACAGGGAACAACTAATGAAAAACTGTTTTTT. Residues: CASRQGTTNEKLFF.